This T cell receptor beta chain was identified in a study of blood T cells in healthy people across ages. The use of a sample-barcoded 5' primer and a J-beta primer mix characterized a second PCR of about 6 to 11 cycles. TCRdb independently ran MiXCR on the 5' RACE reads; one entry per CDR3 protein. The sample contains about 1.6 million distinct CDR3 sequences, approximately 32% of which appear only once. Sequencing was performed on blood. The origin of this receptor is a woman in her twenties or thirties in good health.

CDR3 bases: TGTGCCAGCAGTTCAAACAGGGGGTCCTTACAAGAGACCCAGTACTTC. Translated: CASSSNRGSLQETQYF. The chain links TRBV7-9 to TRBJ2-5; 8 bases match TRBD1. This CDR3 is built from 16 residues. Germline CDR1 SEHNR, CDR2 FQNEAQ (reference sequence). The J segment lost 2 bases and the V segment lost 6 bases, leaving 11 bases of the junction unmatched.